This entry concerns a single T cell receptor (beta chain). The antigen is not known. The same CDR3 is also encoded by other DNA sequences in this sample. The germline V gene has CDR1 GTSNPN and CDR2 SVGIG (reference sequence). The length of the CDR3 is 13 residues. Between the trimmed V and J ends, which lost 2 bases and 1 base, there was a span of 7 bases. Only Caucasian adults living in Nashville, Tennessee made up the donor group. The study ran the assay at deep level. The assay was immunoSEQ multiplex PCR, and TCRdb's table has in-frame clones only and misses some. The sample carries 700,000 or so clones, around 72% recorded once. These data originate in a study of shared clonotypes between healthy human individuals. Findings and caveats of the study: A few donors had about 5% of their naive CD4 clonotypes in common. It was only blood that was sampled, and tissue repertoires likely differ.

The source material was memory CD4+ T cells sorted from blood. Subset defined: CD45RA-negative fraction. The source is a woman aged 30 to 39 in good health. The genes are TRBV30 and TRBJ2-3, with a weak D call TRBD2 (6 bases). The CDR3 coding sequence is TGTGCCTGGAGTCGCGGGGGCACAGATACGCAGTATTTT. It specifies CAWSRGGTDTQYF.